This TCR beta chain stems from a study of cytomegalovirus exposure and HLA in healthy donors. Study conclusions and caveats: Because they were indistinguishable, some V segments, including TRBV6-2 and TRBV6-3, were excluded. Previously analyzed data showed that most TCR beta V segments were productive at a frequency of about 87% or about 30%.

On this clone itself: The antigen remains unidentified.

The V and J ends lost 3 bases and 6 bases, in that order; junction bases with no gene match: 6. This CDR3 is 15 amino acids long. CDR1 and CDR2 (germline): SGHVS, FNYEAQ. PCR amplification relied on 60 Vbeta primers (plus 13 Jbeta primers). Assay: immunoSEQ multiplex PCR; the TCRdb copy retains only in-frame clones and omits some. The repertoire holds under 200,000 clones, with around 88% as singletons. This clonotype was obtained from a woman between 25 and 40 years old in good health and CMV-seronegative. Input material: PBMCs. The rearrangement links TRBV7-6 to TRBJ2-2; 8 nucleotides match TRBD2. The CDR3 loop is CASSLSGSSAGELFF. The CDR3 region has the DNA TGTGCCAGCAGCTTGAGCGGGAGTTCGGCCGGGGAGCTGTTTTTT.